This TCR beta chain was captured in a study of radiation and T cells in renal cell carcinoma. Sequencing was performed with immunoSEQ multiplex PCR; in TCRdb, only in-frame clones are kept and a portion is missing. Among tens of thousands of clones listed, less than 85% were seen once. V shed 7 bases and J 4 bases; nucleotides not matched to a gene: 7. The CDR3 runs 14 residues. Germline V lookup: CDR1 MNHNS, CDR2 SASEGT. Sample time point: blood 2 weeks post-SBRT. Treatment described: 15 Gy SBRT to primary tumor, nephrectomy 4 weeks later. The sample consisted of blood, taken from a patient whose treatment included radiotherapy and nephrectomy. The sequence derives from a woman in her seventies with renal cell carcinoma. J is TRBJ1-2 and V is TRBV6-1; 9 bases are a match to TRBD1. The DNA for the CDR3 is TGTGCCAGCACCGAGGGACAGGGACGCTATGGCTACACCTTC. Encoded protein: CASTEGQGRYGYTF.